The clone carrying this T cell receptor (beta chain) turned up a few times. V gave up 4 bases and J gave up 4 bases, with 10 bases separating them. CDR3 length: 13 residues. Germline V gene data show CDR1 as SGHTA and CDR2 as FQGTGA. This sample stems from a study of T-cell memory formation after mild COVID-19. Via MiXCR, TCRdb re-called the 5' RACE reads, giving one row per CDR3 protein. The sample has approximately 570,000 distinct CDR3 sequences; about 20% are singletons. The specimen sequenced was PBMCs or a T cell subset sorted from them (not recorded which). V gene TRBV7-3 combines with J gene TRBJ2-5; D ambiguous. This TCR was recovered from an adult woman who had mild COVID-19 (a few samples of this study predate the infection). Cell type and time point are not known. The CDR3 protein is CASSSTQPETQYF. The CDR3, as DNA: TGTGCCAGCAGCTCCACCCAACCAGAGACCCAGTACTTC. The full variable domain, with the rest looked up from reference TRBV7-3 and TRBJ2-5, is GAGVSQTPSNKVTEKGKYVELRCDPISGHTALYWYRQSLGQGPEFLIYFQGTGAADDSGLPNDRFFAVRPEGSVSTLKIQRTERGDSAVYLCASSSTQPETQYFGPGTRLLVL.